Presented here are 17 T cell receptor beta chains from one specimen sequenced in a study of blood T cells in healthy people across ages. A second PCR of about 7 to 12 cycles used a sample-barcoded 5' primer and a J-beta primer mix. Each CDR3 protein gets one entry after TCRdb re-called the 5' RACE reads with MiXCR. The sample carries around 800,000 distinct CDR3 sequences, less than 70% recorded once. The sample taken for sequencing was blood. These receptor sequences come from a man at least 80 years old in good health.

This clonotype was counted between two and nine times. The chain has TRBV24-1 and TRBJ2-1; D possibly corresponds to TRBD1 (6 bases). Germline CDR1 is KGHDR and CDR2 is SFDVKD. Trimming took 3 bases from V and 10 from J, leaving 15 bases between them. This CDR3 is 14 amino acids long. The CDR3 loop is CATSDGAGVWEQFF. CDR3 bases: TGTGCCACCAGTGATGGGGCAGGGGTCTGGGAGCAGTTCTTC.

This chain uses TRBV12-3 or TRBV12-4 with TRBJ2-1; 9 positions agree with TRBD2. The CDR3 is 18 amino acids. Germline trimming cut 3 bases from V and 8 bases from J; bases unmatched to any gene: 17. CDR3 in amino acids: CASSFPRAGSGRADEQFF. The CDR3 bases are TGTGCCAGCAGTTTCCCCCGGGCGGGTAGCGGGAGAGCCGATGAGCAGTTCTTC.

The chain uses TRBV5-1 and TRBJ1-1, with 10 bases that match TRBD1. The germline V gene encodes CDR1 SGHRS and CDR2 YFSETQ. V trimming: 3 bases; J trimming: 4 bases; junction bases outside the gene matches: 6. The CDR3 is 15 residues long. In nucleotides, the CDR3 is TGCGCCAGCAGCTCGGGACAGGGGATAATCACTGAAGCTTTCTTT. It codes for CASSSGQGIITEAFF.

This chain joins TRBV3-1 and TRBJ2-7; D might be TRBD2 (6 bases). V was cut by 3 bases and J by 3 bases, with 24 bases left in between. The CDR3 contains 18 residues. Germline CDR1 reads LGHDT; CDR2 reads YNNKEL (reference sequence). The CDR3 DNA is TGTGCCAGCAGCCACGGACGACTAGATGCCCCCCCGAACTACGAGCAGTACTTC. This encodes CASSHGRLDAPPNYEQYF.

J is TRBJ2-5 and V is TRBV24-1; tentatively, D is TRBD2 (6 bases). Trimming cost V 10 bases and J 11 bases, with 22 bases left between them. Germline lookup yields CDR1 KGHDR and CDR2 SFDVKD. The CDR3 length is 13 residues. CDR3 in amino acids: CATSKWGDDEQYF. Written as DNA, the CDR3 is TGTGCCACTAGTAAATGGGGGGACGATGAGCAGTACTTC.

In DNA form, the CDR3 reads TGCGCCAGCAGCTGGCGAGGAGATGTAGCCAAAAACATTCAGTACTTC. Protein product: CASSWRGDVAKNIQYF. The chain combines TRBV5-1 with TRBJ2-4; D not resolved. CDR1 SGHRS and CDR2 YFSETQ come from the germline V gene. CDR3 length: 16 residues. V dropped 3 bases and J dropped 0 bases, with 13 bases sitting between them.

This clonotype was seen ten or more times. V and J are TRBV4-2 and TRBJ1-2; 7 positions agree with TRBD1. The germline CDR1 and CDR2 sequences are LGHNA and YNFKEQ. CDR3 length: 13 residues. V lost 6 bases, J lost 3 bases, and 4 bases stayed unmatched. The CDR3 sequence is CASSLTGDYGYTF. In DNA, the CDR3 is TGTGCCAGCAGTCTCACAGGGGACTATGGCTACACCTTC.

J is TRBJ2-7 and V is TRBV12-3 or TRBV12-4, with D possibly matching TRBD2 (6 bases). The CDR3 spans 14 residues. V was cut by 6 bases and J by 0 bases, with 12 bases left in between. As DNA, the CDR3 is TGTGCCAGCAGGGCCCCCGGGAGCTCCTACGAGCAGTACTTC. It encodes CASRAPGSSYEQYF.

V is TRBV7-2 and J is TRBJ2-3; D gene unclear. Looked up from germline, CDR1 is SGHTA and CDR2 is FQGNSA. Trimming cost V 7 bases and J 3 bases, with 11 bases left between them. The CDR3 extends over 13 amino acids. The CDR3 spells CASTQWVTDTQYF. For the CDR3, the DNA is TGTGCCAGCACCCAGTGGGTAACAGATACGCAGTATTTT.

This chain joins TRBV20-1 and TRBJ2-3, with 9 bases fitting TRBD2. From germline, CDR1 is DFQATT and CDR2 SNEGSKA (reference sequence). J gave up 14 bases and V 3 bases, and 18 bases lay outside the gene matches. There are 15 residues in the CDR3. The CDR3 region has the DNA TGCAGTGCTAGGGGAGCGGGAGGATGGTACAGAGACGCGTATTTT. Encoded protein: CSARGAGGWYRDAYF.

V is TRBV24-1 and J is TRBJ2-1; weak D call: TRBD2 (6 bases). In germline, CDR1 is KGHDR, CDR2 SFDVKD. The V and J ends lost 0 bases and 7 bases respectively, with 15 bases between them. The CDR3 consists of 16 residues. The CDR3 coding sequence is TGTGCCACCAGTGATTTGAGGACCGCGGGAAAGAATGAGCAGTTCTTC. It specifies CATSDLRTAGKNEQFF.

This clonotype came up a few times. The genes are TRBV29-1 and TRBJ2-7; perhaps D is TRBD1 or TRBD2 (5 bases each). Deletions cut 7 bases from V and 0 bases from J, with 16 bases between. CDR1 is SQVTM and CDR2 is ANQGSEA in the germline V gene. The CDR3 extends over 14 amino acids. In nucleotides, the CDR3 is TGCAGCGCGCGAGGGACGGCGAGCTCCTACGAGCAGTACTTC. Its translation is CSARGTASSYEQYF.

This clonotype was counted only a few times. The J gene is TRBJ1-2, the V gene TRBV2, with 9 bases identical to TRBD1. Germline CDR1 reads SNHLY; CDR2 reads FYNNEI. V dropped 6 bases and J dropped 6; count of bases not matched to a gene: 5. The CDR3 has 13 amino acids. The CDR3 loop is CASRLWTGDGYTF. The CDR3 region has the DNA TGTGCCAGCAGGCTTTGGACAGGGGATGGCTACACCTTC.

V usage is TRBV11-2 and J usage is TRBJ2-7; TRBD1 might be the D (6 bases). Germline V gives CDR1 SGHAT, CDR2 FQNNGV. This CDR3 contains 14 residues. The V gene lost 1 base and the J gene lost 3 bases, with 10 bases spanning the gap. CDR3 region: CASSLVGHNYEQYF. For the CDR3, the DNA is TGTGCCAGCAGCTTAGTGGGACACAACTACGAGCAGTACTTC.

A few counts support this clonotype. The chain has TRBV6-2 or TRBV6-3 and TRBJ2-3, with D unclear. The length of the CDR3 is 14 residues. Germline V gene lookup returns CDR1 MNHEY and CDR2 SVGEGT. The V end was cut by 2 bases, the J end by 2 bases, with 8 bases between. The CDR3 coding sequence is TGTGCCAGCAGTTACCCTTACAACACAGATACGCAGTATTTT. Protein sequence: CASSYPYNTDTQYF.

The rearrangement uses TRBV12-3 or TRBV12-4 and TRBJ2-3; 7 nucleotides line up with TRBD1. The CDR3 sequence is 15 residues long. With 3 bases clipped from V and 3 bases from J, the junction kept 6 bases outside the gene matches. CDR3 loop: CASSFRPRGTDTQYF. The DNA for the CDR3 is TGTGCCAGCAGTTTCCGGCCCAGGGGGACAGATACGCAGTATTTT.

This clonotype was found a few times. The rearrangement uses TRBV7-8 and TRBJ2-1; 9 nucleotides line up with TRBD2. V lost 5 bases and J lost 5; bases outside the gene matches: 4. The CDR3 contains 14 residues. Per the germline V gene, CDR1 is SGHVS and CDR2 is FQNEAQ. The CDR3 loop is CASSRTSVHNEQFF. The CDR3 DNA is TGTGCCAGCAGCCGGACTAGCGTTCACAATGAGCAGTTCTTC.